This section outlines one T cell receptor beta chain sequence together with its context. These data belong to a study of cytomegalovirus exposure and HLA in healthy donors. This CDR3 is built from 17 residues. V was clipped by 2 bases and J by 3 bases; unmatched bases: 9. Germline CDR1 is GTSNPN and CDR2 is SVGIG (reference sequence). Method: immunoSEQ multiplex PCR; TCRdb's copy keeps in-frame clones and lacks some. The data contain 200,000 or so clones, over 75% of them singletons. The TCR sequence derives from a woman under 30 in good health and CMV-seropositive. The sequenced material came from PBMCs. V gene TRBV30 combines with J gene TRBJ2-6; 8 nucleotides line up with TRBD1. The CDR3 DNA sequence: TGTGCCTGGAGTATAAGGACAGGGCGAATTGGGGCCAACGTCCTGACTTTC. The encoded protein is CAWSIRTGRIGANVLTF.